The present TCR beta chain was sequenced within a study of early T cells in non-severe SARS-CoV-2 infection. Study-level background: Chains stayed unpaired after sequencing of bulk RNA from unsorted whole blood.

Individual cDNA molecules carried attached unique molecular identifiers. TCRdb re-analysed the 5' RACE reads in MiXCR, keeping a single row per CDR3 protein. The sample records 45,000 to 55,000 distinct CDR3 sequences, 5.5% to 7.5% being singletons. This clonotype has a count of ten or more. Trimming removed 2 bases at V and 0 bases at J, with 5 bases between. CDR3 size: 13 residues. The germline gives CDR1 SQVTM, CDR2 ANQGSEA. J is TRBJ1-3 and V is TRBV29-1; no clear D gene. Material: whole blood. The TCR was taken from an adult who was a healthcare worker with PCR-confirmed SARS-CoV-2 infection or an uninfected control (not recorded which). The chain's CDR3 is CSVEPVSGNTIYF. CDR3 DNA sequence: TGCAGCGTTGAACCGGTCTCTGGAAACACCATATATTTT.